One and the same sample provided the 18 T cell receptor beta chains below, sequenced in a study of technical replicates of blood from four donors. Only in-frame clones appear in the TCRdb table, and some are missing; sequencing was by immunoSEQ multiplex PCR. The repertoire holds 91,000 or so clones, with around 96% as singletons. Sequencing input: T cells isolated from PBMCs. The receptors originated from a human donor in good health.

CDR3: CASSELGREPSTDTQYF. The CDR3 DNA reads as TGTGCCAGCAGCGAATTGGGGAGGGAACCTAGCACAGATACGCAGTATTTT. The rearrangement links TRBV2 to TRBJ2-3, with 7 bases matching TRBD2. Germline lookup yields CDR1 SNHLY and CDR2 FYNNEI. The CDR3 contains 17 residues. The ends lost 6 bases at V and 0 bases at J; junction bases unmatched: 12.

This clone is a singleton in its sample. CDR3 amino acids: CASTWGGDTQYF. Written as DNA, the CDR3 is TGTGCCAGCACCTGGGGGGGAGATACGCAGTATTTT. This chain joins TRBV5-6 and TRBJ2-3; TRBD2 matches 7 bases. This CDR3 is built from 12 residues. The ends lost 6 bases at V and 5 bases at J; junction bases unmatched: 3. Per germline, CDR1 SGHDT and CDR2 YYEEEE.

This chain connects TRBV5-4 to TRBJ2-1; the match to TRBD1 covers 10 bases. Germline CDR1 reads SGHNT; CDR2 reads YYREEE (reference sequence). This CDR3 has 15 amino acids. V was clipped by 0 bases and J by 12 bases; unmatched bases: 9. CDR3 sequence reads: CASSLAGQGLRVQFF. CDR3 coding DNA: TGTGCCAGCAGCTTGGCGGGACAGGGGTTGAGGGTGCAGTTCTTC.

The V gene is TRBV15, the J gene TRBJ2-5; TRBD2 agrees at 7 bases. This CDR3 is 15 amino acids long. Germline CDR1 LNHNV, CDR2 YYDKDF (reference sequence). J gave up 6 bases and V 4 bases, and 11 bases lay outside the gene matches. Written as DNA, the CDR3 is TGTGCCACCAGCACGGGGAGGGCGCCGGGTCAGACCCAGTACTTC. Protein product: CATSTGRAPGQTQYF.

The J gene is TRBJ1-2, the V gene TRBV6-1, with no clear D. This CDR3 has 11 amino acids. Germline-derived CDR1 and CDR2 are MNHNS and SASEGT. V lost 7 bases and J 10 bases, leaving 13 bases between the germline ends. The CDR3, as DNA: TGTGCCAGCAAATCTTGGGAGGTCTACACCTTC. Its protein is CASKSWEVYTF.

The V gene is TRBV30, the J gene TRBJ2-4; TRBD2 matches 12 bases. V gave up 2 bases and J gave up 1 base; unmatched junction bases: 3. The CDR3 length is 16 residues. The germline CDR1 and CDR2 sequences are GTSNPN and SVGIG (reference sequence). In DNA, the CDR3 is TGTGCCTGGAGTTTCGGGACTAGCGGGGCCAAAAACATTCAGTACTTC. Translated, it gives CAWSFGTSGAKNIQYF.

This chain uses TRBV15 with TRBJ2-6, with 7 bases aligning to TRBD2. With V trimmed by 5 bases and J by 2 bases, 3 bases remained unmatched. Looked up from germline, CDR1 is LNHNV and CDR2 is YYDKDF (reference sequence). This CDR3 contains 15 residues. This chain's CDR3 is CATSGRVAGANVLTF. CDR3 nucleotides: TGTGCCACCAGCGGGAGGGTGGCTGGGGCCAACGTCCTGACTTTC.

The chain recombines TRBV15 with TRBJ1-2; D remains unclear. In germline, CDR1 is LNHNV, CDR2 YYDKDF (reference sequence). Trimming pared 0 bases from V and 0 bases from J, leaving 5 bases between. The CDR3 is 14 amino acids. This CDR3 reads CATSRDLSNYGYTF. DNA of the CDR3: TGTGCCACCAGCAGAGATCTGTCTAACTATGGCTACACCTTC.

The chain carries TRBV5-4 and TRBJ2-1; 10 nucleotides agree with TRBD2. From germline, CDR1 is SGHNT and CDR2 YYREEE (reference sequence). There are 15 residues in the CDR3. J was trimmed by 4 bases and V by 1 base; bases with no gene match: 2. Here the CDR3 reads CASSLTSGMYNEQFF. The CDR3 DNA sequence: TGTGCCAGCAGCTTGACTAGCGGGATGTACAATGAGCAGTTCTTC.

This chain joins TRBV18 and TRBJ2-7; 8 nucleotides line up with TRBD2. Germline CDR1 and CDR2: KGHSH and LQKENI. The CDR3 runs to 15 residues. V was pared by 3 bases and J by 5 bases, with 9 bases of the junction left unmatched. The CDR3 loop is CASSPPGGASNEQYF. In DNA, the CDR3 is TGTGCCAGCTCACCGCCGGGGGGGGCGTCGAACGAGCAGTACTTC.

The chain carries TRBV6-6 and TRBJ2-3; unclear D gene. The CDR3 extends over 12 amino acids. Trimming removed 3 bases at V and 5 bases at J, with 6 bases between. Germline-derived CDR1 and CDR2 are MNHNY and SVGAGI (reference sequence). The CDR3 protein is CASSYLGDTQYF. Written as DNA, the CDR3 is TGTGCCAGCAGTTATCTAGGAGATACGCAGTATTTT.

Comments on this clone: Different DNA sequences within this sample yield the same CDR3. The V gene is TRBV27, the J gene TRBJ2-7, with TRBD1 identical over 8 bases. The CDR3 runs 14 residues. The germline V gene has CDR1 MNHEY and CDR2 SMNVEV (reference sequence). Unmatched junction bases numbered 5, after V lost 5 bases and J lost 2 bases. This chain's CDR3 is CASSLGTGAYEQYF. The CDR3 bases are TGTGCCAGCAGTCTAGGGACAGGAGCCTACGAGCAGTACTTC.

Written as DNA, the CDR3 is TGTGCCAGCAGGCCAACTTCACTAGCGGGGGGGCCCGGGGAGCTGTTTTTT. Protein: CASRPTSLAGGPGELFF. The chain recombines TRBV7-9 with TRBJ2-2; 13 nucleotides line up with TRBD2. The V segment lost 6 bases and the J segment 6 bases; nucleotides outside the gene matches: 10. Germline assignment: CDR1 SEHNR and CDR2 FQNEAQ (reference sequence). The CDR3 consists of 17 residues. Combining the CDR3 with reference TRBV7-9 and TRBJ2-2 gives the whole variable domain DTGVSQNPRHKITKRGQNVTFRCDPISEHNRLYWYRQTLGQGPEFLTYFQNEAQLEKSRLLSDRFSAERPKGSFSTLEIQRTEQGDSAMYLCASRPTSLAGGPGELFFGEGSRLTVL.

This chain joins TRBV25-1 and TRBJ2-2; 7 bases are a match to TRBD1. The CDR3 spans 14 residues. The V segment lost 6 bases and the J segment 4 bases; nucleotides outside the gene matches: 5. CDR1 and CDR2 (germline): MGHDK, SYGVNS. DNA of the CDR3: TGTGCCAGCAGCCGGGGACAGACCACCGGGGAGCTGTTTTTT. Protein product: CASSRGQTTGELFF.

This clone was counted a few times. V usage is TRBV15 and J usage is TRBJ2-1; 16 nucleotides match TRBD2. The V gene's germline CDR1 is LNHNV and CDR2 YYDKDF (reference sequence). V gave up 5 bases and J gave up 5 bases; unmatched junction bases: 3. CDR3 length equals 16 residues. The CDR3 DNA sequence: TGTGCCACCAGCGGGACTAGCGGGAGGGCCCACAATGAGCAGTTCTTC. Amino acid sequence: CATSGTSGRAHNEQFF.

The genes are TRBV29-1 and TRBJ1-1; D is uncertain. Trimming stripped 1 base from V and 3 bases from J, with 6 bases between. The germline V gene encodes CDR1 SQVTM and CDR2 ANQGSEA. This CDR3 region has 12 residues. For the CDR3, the DNA is TGCAGCGTTGAAGGGCAGTACACTGAAGCTTTCTTT. Encoded protein: CSVEGQYTEAFF.

The chain couples TRBV6-5 to TRBJ1-3; D might be TRBD1 (6 bases). The CDR3 has 13 amino acids. Trimming took off 6 bases at V and 4 bases at J, with 10 bases between the two ends. Germline V gene lookup returns CDR1 MNHEY and CDR2 SVGAGI. CDR3 region: CASRVGTGNTIYF. The CDR3 nucleotides read TGTGCCAGCAGAGTTGGGACAGGAAACACCATATATTTT.

The chain couples TRBV5-1 to TRBJ2-3, with 10 bases fitting TRBD2. V lost 5 bases, J lost 0 bases, and 15 bases stayed unmatched. CDR3 length equals 19 residues. The germline CDR1 and CDR2 sequences are SGHRS and YFSETQ. CDR3: CASRVKPGLAPASTDTQYF. Written as DNA, the CDR3 is TGCGCCAGCAGAGTAAAACCGGGACTAGCGCCTGCTAGCACAGATACGCAGTATTTT.